These 15 T cell receptor beta chains were all obtained from the same sample, sequenced in a study of T cells in Graves' hyperthyroidism and ophthalmopathy. TCR beta CDR3 region amplification was performed from RNA transcripts. In the first-round RT-PCR of the TCR CDR3, the HTBI primer set was used. TCRdb processed the multiplex PCR reads anew with MiXCR; each CDR3 protein has one entry. The data hold 700,000 or so distinct CDR3 sequences, with about 16% observed a single time. The specimen was blood. The receptors stem from a young man with Graves' hyperthyroidism.

This clonotype appeared many times. The J gene is TRBJ1-1, the V gene TRBV28, with D possibly matching TRBD1 (6 bases). V was trimmed by 8 bases and J by 1 base, leaving 14 bases between them. The CDR3 covers 14 residues. Germline values: CDR1 MDHEN, CDR2 SYDVKM. CDR3 DNA sequence: TGTGCCAGCTCAGGGGTCGCCCCGAACACTGAAGCTTTCTTT. This codes for CASSGVAPNTEAFF.

This clonotype has ten or more counts. V gene TRBV10-3 combines with J gene TRBJ1-5; D gene ambiguous. This CDR3 spans 19 amino acids. The V end was cut by 0 bases, the J end by 2 bases, with 20 bases between. The germline gives CDR1 ENHRY, CDR2 SYGVKD. The CDR3 loop is CAISESAKDRWDGNQPQHF. CDR3 DNA: TGTGCCATCAGTGAGTCTGCGAAGGACCGATGGGATGGCAATCAGCCCCAGCATTTT.

In the case of this clonotype: This sequence may be a read error, since a much larger clone differs from it by one base. For the CDR3, the DNA is TGTGCCAGCAGCTTAGTAGGGGGATCGGGGGAGCTGCTTTTT. Residues: CASSLVGGSGELLF. This chain connects TRBV11-2 to TRBJ2-2; D is possibly TRBD1 or TRBD2 (6 bases each). CDR1 SGHAT and CDR2 FQNNGV come from the germline V gene. This CDR3 has 14 amino acids. Using reference TRBV11-2 and TRBJ2-2 for the parts outside the CDR3, the full variable domain is EAGVAQSPRYKIIEKRQSVAFWCNPISGHATLYWYQQILGQGPKLLIQFQNNGVVDDSQLPKDRFSAERLKGVDSTLKIQPAKLEDSAVYLCASSLVGGSGELLFGEGSRLTVL.

This clonotype was observed once. This chain uses TRBV5-1 with TRBJ1-2, with TRBD1 matching 11 bases. This CDR3 has 14 amino acids. With 2 bases clipped from V and 8 bases from J, the junction kept 5 bases outside the gene matches. Germline V CDR1 and CDR2: SGHRS, YFSETQ. The CDR3 DNA sequence: TGCGCCAGCAGCTTCGGACAGGGGGCCTGGGGCTACACCTTC. Protein: CASSFGQGAWGYTF.

CDR3 coding DNA: TGTGCCAGCAGCTTATTTGTCCGTCACGATACGCAGTATTTT. Translated: CASSLFVRHDTQYF. The rearrangement joins TRBV7-2 to TRBJ2-3; no firm D call. Germline-derived CDR1 and CDR2 are SGHTA and FQGNSA. This CDR3 contains 14 residues. The V end lost 2 bases, the J end lost 6 bases, and 12 bases lay between the germline ends.

Remarks on this clonotype: This clone may be a read error of a much larger clone one base away. CDR3 nucleotides: TGTGCCAGCAGTTTCCGGGGTCAGCCGGGGGAGGCCCAGTACTTC. This gives the protein CASSFRGQPGEAQYF. The chain employs TRBV12-3 or TRBV12-4 and TRBJ2-5, with a weak D call TRBD2 (6 bases). The CDR3 is 15 residues long. The germline V and J ends were trimmed by 3 bases and 9 bases, with 20 bases remaining between them.

This clonotype was counted only a few times. V usage is TRBV27 and J usage is TRBJ2-5, with 14 bases aligning to TRBD2. Trimming at V came to 6 bases and at J to 5 bases, leaving 11 bases not matched to a gene. The CDR3 runs to 17 residues. Germline CDR1 is MNHEY and CDR2 is SMNVEV (reference sequence). CDR3 in amino acids: CASRPGTSGSGGETQYF. CDR3 bases: TGTGCCAGCAGACCAGGGACTAGCGGGAGCGGTGGTGAGACCCAGTACTTC.

This clonotype was picked up a small number of times. This sequence joins TRBV19 and TRBJ1-1; no reliable D call. This CDR3 is 12 amino acids long. Between the trimmed V and J ends, which lost 10 bases and 4 bases, there was a span of 13 bases. Germline CDR1 reads LNHDA; CDR2 reads SQIVND (reference sequence). CDR3 coding DNA: TGTGCCACAAAGGACCTCGGCACTGAAGCTTTCTTT. Its translation is CATKDLGTEAFF.

This clonotype was counted a few times. The chain links TRBV7-2 to TRBJ1-6; TRBD1 might be the D (5 bases). V lost 5 bases and J 7 bases, leaving 15 bases between the germline ends. This CDR3 has 15 residues. Germline assignment: CDR1 SGHTA and CDR2 FQGNSA. The CDR3 region is CASSPGTFFNSPLHF. The DNA for the CDR3 is TGTGCCAGCAGCCCTGGGACTTTTTTCAATTCACCCCTCCACTTT.

In its sample, this clonotype was seen a few times. J is TRBJ1-2 and V is TRBV28, with TRBD1 matching over 9 bases. The CDR3 loop spans 13 amino acids. Losses at the gene ends were 6 bases for V and 6 bases for J; bases not matched to a gene: 5. The germline V gene encodes CDR1 MDHEN and CDR2 SYDVKM. The CDR3 region has the DNA TGTGCCAGCAGGTTGACAGGGGGGCATGGCTACACCTTC. Protein: CASRLTGGHGYTF.

The CDR3 DNA reads TGTGCCAGCAGCTTAGTAAAGTGGGACAGGACGGCGGATACGCAGTATTTT. Translating it yields CASSLVKWDRTADTQYF. The V gene is TRBV7-9, the J gene TRBJ2-3; 8 positions agree with TRBD1. Unmatched junction bases numbered 12, after V lost 1 base and J lost 6 bases. This CDR3 has 17 amino acids. Germline V gives CDR1 SEHNR, CDR2 FQNEAQ (reference sequence).

This clonotype showed up many times. This chain links TRBV6-1 with TRBJ1-4; D may be TRBD1 (5 bases). Germline loops: CDR1 MNHNS, CDR2 SASEGT. The CDR3 spans 15 residues. The V gene lost 6 bases and the J gene lost 6 bases, with 17 bases spanning the gap. CDR3 DNA sequence: TGTGCCAGCAGCCGGGGGGACGGATGGGATGAAAAACTGTTTTTT. It specifies CASSRGDGWDEKLFF.

At least ten counts were recorded for this clonotype. The chain uses TRBV14 and TRBJ1-1, with D possibly matching TRBD1 (5 bases). This CDR3 comprises 16 residues. Germline-derived CDR1 and CDR2 are SGHDN and FVKESK. The V gene lost 0 bases and the J gene lost 5 bases, with 16 bases spanning the gap. The CDR3 is CASSQDKAGRLTEAFF. The CDR3 coding sequence is TGTGCCAGCAGCCAAGATAAGGCAGGGCGATTGACTGAAGCTTTCTTT.

The sample holds many counts of this clonotype. The J gene is TRBJ2-3, the V gene TRBV2; D unresolved. The CDR3 covers 14 residues. Trimming left V 4 bases short and J 0 bases short, with 8 bases between. Germline assignment: CDR1 SNHLY and CDR2 FYNNEI. CDR3: CASSVRKSTDTQYF. The DNA for the CDR3 is TGTGCCAGCAGTGTACGTAAAAGCACAGATACGCAGTATTTT. Combining the CDR3 with reference TRBV2 and TRBJ2-3 gives the whole variable domain EPEVTQTPSHQVTQMGQEVILRCVPISNHLYFYWYRQILGQKVEFLVSFYNNEISEKSEIFDDQFSVERPDGSNFTLKIRSTKLEDSAMYFCASSVRKSTDTQYFGPGTRLTVL.

The chain has TRBV18 and TRBJ2-7, with 7 bases identical to TRBD1. The CDR3 contains 12 residues. The V gene's germline CDR1 is KGHSH and CDR2 LQKENI. The V and J ends lost 5 bases and 11 bases, in that order; junction bases with no gene match: 9. The CDR3: CASSSEMGQKYF. The CDR3 nucleotides are TGTGCCAGCTCATCAGAAATGGGACAGAAGTACTTC.